The clone carrying this T cell receptor (beta chain) showed up many times. What it recognizes is unknown. Trimming removed 5 bases at V and 0 bases at J, with 12 bases between. CDR3 size: 14 residues. CDR1 and CDR2 (germline): DFQATT, SNEGSKA (reference sequence). This sample was included in a study of regulatory T cells in long-lasting Graves disease. Study-wide background: Graves' patients, newly diagnosed, had taken antithyroid drugs under 3 months. Study results and limitations: Persistent disease preferred TRBV28, TRBJ1-2 and TRBJ2-5; new disease, TRBV20-1 and TRBJ2-1.

Arm-PCR of CDR3 regions and iRepertoire HTBI primers were the basis on which TCR beta libraries were built. TCRdb re-derived calls from the multiplex PCR reads in MiXCR, one entry per CDR3 protein. This table has 530,000 or so distinct CDR3 sequences, approximately 16% appearing once. The time point was: newly diagnosed GD, antithyroid drugs for less than 3 months. The authors made the TCR library using RNA they extracted from PBMCs. The same specimen was also included in a second study, on T cells in Graves' hyperthyroidism and ophthalmopathy. That work states: Any patient presenting with uncontrolled infection, other autoimmune disease, pregnancy or lactation was left out. Clinical symptoms, serum thyroxine, TRAb, thyroid ultrasound and orbital computed tomography established diagnosis.

This TCR came from a man between 18 and 35 years old with Graves disease. The sequencing here drew on peripheral blood mononuclear cells (PBMCs), taken at new diagnosis, from a patient treated with antithyroid drugs. This chain connects TRBV20-1 to TRBJ2-3, with D possibly TRBD2 on 6 matching bases. In DNA form, the CDR3 reads TGCAGTGCTGGAGCGGGCGCGAGCACAGATACGCAGTATTTT. Translated: CSAGAGASTDTQYF.